A selection of T cell receptor beta chains follows, all from one sample in a study of blood T cell repertoires in COVID-19. Produced via immunoSEQ multiplex PCR; TCRdb's table is partial and in-frame only. Of fewer than 350,000 clones listed, 65% to 90% are singletons. The sequenced sample consisted of PBMCs or T cells enriched from blood (not recorded which). These receptors were taken from a woman aged 40-49 years with acute COVID-19. CDR3s include the opening cysteine and the closing phenylalanine or tryptophan.

TRBV4-1 | CASSPFRDQETQYF
TRBV25-1 | CASSEPGRNEQFF
TRBV20-1 | CSASRGHLNTEAFF
TRBV18 | CASSPGTGELFF
TRBV10-3 | CAISGTSGGYDEQFF
TRBV19 | CASSIHEGQGSSYGYTF
TRBV7-2 | CASSPDRNYGYTF
TRBV7-8 | CASSLGTGVGSPLHF
TRBV4-1 | CASSQDLRGIQYF
TRBV28 | CASSLRLFLTGSEQYF
TRBV19 | CASSNAGRGYLASSYNEQFF
TRBV5-4 | CASSLAGQGAGKLFF
TRBV19 | CARKIANYGYTF
TRBV4-1 | CASSQFAGVNEKLFF
TRBV4-1 | CASSQDLSFYNSPLHF
TRBV2 | CASSADRGTYYGYTF
TRBV5-1 | CASSYTTGGQETQYF
TRBV28 | CASRLSDRARQPQHF
TRBV6-5 | CASSNQGGNQPQHF
TRBV7-9 | CASSRDRAPDTQYF
TRBV20-1 | CSASRQEERYGYTF
TRBV9 | CASSVKTGYKDGYTF
TRBV5-1 | CASSLAIQGADSSPLHF
TRBV6-7 | CARKGQLLGNEKLFF
TRBV7-2 | CASSHGTDEHVYTF
TRBV18 | CASSPRIQDYGYTF
TRBV19 | CASSIVFQASGSTGELFF
TRBV19 | CASSITGASPLHF
TRBV9 | CASSEGASANEKLFF
TRBV19 | CASSTRTGRGPQHF
TRBV5-5 | CASSLESGGYGYTF
TRBV19 | CASGGPTGALAKNIQYF
TRBV7-9 | CASSYAMGAPTNEKLFF
TRBV7-8 | CASSLEYRTYNEQFF
TRBV12-5 | CASGAGEREKLFF
TRBV25-1 | CASMEGAGRTDTQYF
TRBV19 | CASSIGQGEQYF
TRBV27 | CASSAGGSYNSPLHF
TRBV6-5 | CASSLPGGNTIYF
TRBV9 | CASSATLIRLEQYF
TRBV28 | CASSFFSSTDTQYF
TRBV28 | CASSYPSDSRLAGLGNEQFF
TRBV12-3/TRBV12-4 | CASSRAGNTEAFF
TRBV24-1 | CATSGGHSNQPQHF
TRBV29-1 | CSVAGGHYEQYF
TRBV3-1/TRBV3-2 | CASSRGDGQNTEAFF
TRBV9 | CASSVAGGRFDTQYF
TRBV3-1/TRBV3-2 | CASSQGLAAGELFF
TRBV7-3 | CASSLTGRSEAFF
TRBV29-1 | CSVALSGANVLTF
TRBV2 | CASSPTDTQYF
TRBV3-1/TRBV3-2 | CASSQAQGLAFF
TRBV19 | CASSIAHFASRGQGPNEQFF
TRBV28 | CANQGRGPHTEAFF
TRBV19 | CASSILGQGHQPQHF